This T cell receptor (beta chain) is from a study of blood T cell repertoires in COVID-19. Across the whole study: Sites across the United States, Italy and Spain contributed samples from acute and convalescent COVID-19.

As originally analysed: Amplified reference gene primers provided the basis for estimating nucleated cell counts. Profiled with immunoSEQ multiplex PCR; TCRdb holds only in-frame clones, not every one. The V and J calls and clone size were taken over from that table, and D and trimming were inferred from the DNA. The sample has more than 80,000 clones, around 75% seen once. This CDR3 region has 13 residues. Trimming took off 5 bases at V and 3 bases at J, with 10 bases between the two ends. CDR1 and CDR2 (germline): SGHTA, FQGTGA. Sample: peripheral blood. The chain couples TRBV7-3 to TRBJ2-5; TRBD2 is a possible D gene (6 bases). The sequence was collected from a human donor with acute or convalescent COVID-19. The donor label of this sample is uncertain. The CDR3 protein is CASSRGEEETQYF. The DNA for the CDR3 is TGTGCCAGCAGCCGCGGGGAGGAAGAGACCCAGTACTTC.